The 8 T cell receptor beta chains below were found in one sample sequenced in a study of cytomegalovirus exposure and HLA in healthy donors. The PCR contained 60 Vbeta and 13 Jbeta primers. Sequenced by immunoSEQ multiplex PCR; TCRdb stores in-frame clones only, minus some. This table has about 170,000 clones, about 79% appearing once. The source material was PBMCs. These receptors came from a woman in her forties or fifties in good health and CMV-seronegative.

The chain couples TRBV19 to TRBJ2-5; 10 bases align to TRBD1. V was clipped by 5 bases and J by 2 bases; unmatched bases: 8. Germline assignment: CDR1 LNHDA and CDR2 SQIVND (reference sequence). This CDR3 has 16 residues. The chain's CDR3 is CASSFWTGGLQETQYF. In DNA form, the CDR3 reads TGTGCCAGTAGTTTCTGGACAGGGGGATTGCAAGAGACCCAGTACTTC.

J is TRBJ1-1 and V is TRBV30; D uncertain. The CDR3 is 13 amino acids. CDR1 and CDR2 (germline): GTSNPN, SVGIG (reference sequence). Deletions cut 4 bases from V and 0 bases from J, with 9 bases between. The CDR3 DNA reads TGTGCCTGGATGGGGAGTATGAACACTGAAGCTTTCTTT. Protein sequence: CAWMGSMNTEAFF.

The CDR3 sequence is CASSESATADPLAGELFF. The CDR3 DNA sequence: TGTGCCAGCAGTGAATCCGCAACGGCGGATCCTCTCGCCGGGGAGCTGTTTTTT. The chain links TRBV6-4 to TRBJ2-2; D remains unclear. Trimming stripped 3 bases from V and 6 bases from J, with 23 bases between. The CDR3 is 18 residues long. CDR1 and CDR2 (germline): MRHNA, SNTAGT.

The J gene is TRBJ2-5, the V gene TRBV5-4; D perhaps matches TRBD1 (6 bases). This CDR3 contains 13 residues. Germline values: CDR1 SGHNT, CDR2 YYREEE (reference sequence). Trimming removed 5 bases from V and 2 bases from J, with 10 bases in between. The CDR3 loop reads CASSGQPQETQYF. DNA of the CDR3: TGTGCCAGCAGTGGACAGCCACAAGAGACCCAGTACTTC.

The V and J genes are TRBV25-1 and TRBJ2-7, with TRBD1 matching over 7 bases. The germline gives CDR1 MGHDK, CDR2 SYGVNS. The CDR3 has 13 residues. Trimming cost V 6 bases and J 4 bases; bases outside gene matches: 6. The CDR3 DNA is TGTGCCAGCAGCTACAGGGGCAGATACGAGCAGTACTTC. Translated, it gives CASSYRGRYEQYF.

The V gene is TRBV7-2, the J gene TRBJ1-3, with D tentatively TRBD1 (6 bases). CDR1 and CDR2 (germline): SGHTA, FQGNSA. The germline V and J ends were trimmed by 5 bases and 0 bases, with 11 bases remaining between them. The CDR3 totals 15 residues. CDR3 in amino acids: CASSMTGHSGNTIYF. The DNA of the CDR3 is TGTGCCAGCAGCATGACAGGCCACTCTGGAAACACCATATATTTT.

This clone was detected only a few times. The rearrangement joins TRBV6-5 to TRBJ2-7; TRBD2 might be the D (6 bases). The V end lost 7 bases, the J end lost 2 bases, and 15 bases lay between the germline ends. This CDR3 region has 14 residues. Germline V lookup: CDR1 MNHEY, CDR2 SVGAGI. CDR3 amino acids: CASTPWGDAYEQYF. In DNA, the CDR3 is TGTGCCAGCACCCCTTGGGGGGACGCCTACGAGCAGTACTTC.

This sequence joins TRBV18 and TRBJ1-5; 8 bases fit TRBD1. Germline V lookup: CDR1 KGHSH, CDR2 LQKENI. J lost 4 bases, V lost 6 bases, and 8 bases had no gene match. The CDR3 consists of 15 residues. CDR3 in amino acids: CASSSDRGRNQPQHF. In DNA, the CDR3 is TGTGCCAGCTCTTCTGACAGGGGAAGGAATCAGCCCCAGCATTTT.